The rows below give T cell receptor beta chains drawn from one sample of a study of cytomegalovirus exposure and HLA in healthy donors. Some clones are missing from TCRdb's copy, which holds only in-frame ones; the method was immunoSEQ multiplex PCR. Altogether 150,000 to 200,000 clones are present, about 85% being singletons, with the ten largest covering approximately 2.4%. Sequenced material: PBMCs. The receptors were gathered from a man aged 30-40 years in good health and CMV-seropositive. The conserved cysteine and the conserved F or W are not part of the CDR3 here. The D gene is left open where the match is weak.

j_gene: TRBJ1-5; d_gene: TRBD1; v_gene: TRBV19; CDR3aa: ASSIGTGFQPQH
j_gene: TRBJ2-7; d_gene: TRBD1; v_gene: TRBV18; CDR3aa: ASSPLGTGGSYEQY
j_gene: TRBJ1-2; d_gene: -; v_gene: TRBV9; CDR3aa: ASSVARGAGYT
j_gene: TRBJ1-2; d_gene: -; v_gene: TRBV19; CDR3aa: ASSIVFSNYGYT
j_gene: TRBJ2-4; d_gene: -; v_gene: TRBV5-6; CDR3aa: ASSFPSAKNIQY
j_gene: TRBJ1-5; d_gene: TRBD1; v_gene: TRBV19; CDR3aa: ASSRQGVGNQPQH
j_gene: TRBJ2-5; d_gene: -; v_gene: TRBV6-6; CDR3aa: ASSYSDFPETQY
j_gene: TRBJ2-7; d_gene: -; v_gene: TRBV9; CDR3aa: ASSRGGTGSYEQY
j_gene: TRBJ2-7; d_gene: TRBD2; v_gene: TRBV18; CDR3aa: ASSPGTSSEQY
j_gene: TRBJ2-3; d_gene: TRBD1; v_gene: TRBV19; CDR3aa: ASSKGQAAGTDTQY
j_gene: TRBJ1-2; d_gene: -; v_gene: TRBV5-6; CDR3aa: ASSLGLIYGYT
j_gene: TRBJ2-3; d_gene: -; v_gene: TRBV27; CDR3aa: ASNLRGRTGSGDTQY
j_gene: TRBJ2-7; d_gene: -; v_gene: TRBV5-1; CDR3aa: ASSLISPTGNEQY
j_gene: TRBJ1-2; d_gene: -; v_gene: TRBV27; CDR3aa: ASSFSSRGNYGYT
j_gene: TRBJ2-2; d_gene: -; v_gene: TRBV9; CDR3aa: ASSVVGGANTGELF
j_gene: TRBJ2-7; d_gene: -; v_gene: TRBV19; CDR3aa: ASRAGYEQY
j_gene: TRBJ2-5; d_gene: TRBD2; v_gene: TRBV7-7; CDR3aa: ASSSSGGFQETQY
j_gene: TRBJ2-7; d_gene: -; v_gene: TRBV11-3; CDR3aa: ASSLGAEREQY
j_gene: TRBJ1-5; d_gene: -; v_gene: TRBV29-1; CDR3aa: SARDSNQPQH
j_gene: TRBJ1-1; d_gene: -; v_gene: TRBV27; CDR3aa: ASSLSRADTEAF
j_gene: TRBJ1-1; d_gene: -; v_gene: TRBV4-1; CDR3aa: ASSLTVNTEAF
j_gene: TRBJ1-1; d_gene: -; v_gene: TRBV6-5; CDR3aa: ASRGRLMNTEAF
j_gene: TRBJ1-5; d_gene: -; v_gene: TRBV4-1; CDR3aa: ASSQVLSSNQPQH
j_gene: TRBJ2-5; d_gene: TRBD2; v_gene: TRBV29-1; CDR3aa: SYPGLAGQETQY
j_gene: TRBJ2-1; d_gene: TRBD2; v_gene: TRBV6-5; CDR3aa: ASRQLAGAPGEQF
j_gene: TRBJ2-7; d_gene: -; v_gene: TRBV2; CDR3aa: ASSEATPGYEQY
j_gene: TRBJ1-1; d_gene: -; v_gene: TRBV4-3; CDR3aa: ASSRNRDTEAF